The source of this TCR beta chain is a study of T cells expressing NK-cell markers. Study at large: Serological testing identified most of the eight sequenced donors as HCMV-seropositive and one as seronegative.

The CDR3 sequence is 12 residues long. Per the germline V gene, CDR1 is DFQATT and CDR2 is SNEGSKA (reference sequence). Beta-chain TCR cDNA was generated via 5'RACE template switching with UMIs. TCRdb reanalyzed the 5' RACE reads, giving one entry per CDR3 protein sequence and no DNA. The listing records about 260,000 distinct CDR3 sequences. The J gene is TRBJ2-7, the V gene TRBV20-1; TCRdb names TRBD2, which stays unverified in the absence of DNA. This sequence originates from a woman between 18 and 75 years old in good health. The source material was blood T cells: a sorted CD56 or NKG2C T cell subset, CD4+ or CD8+ T cells, or bulk PBMC T cells (not recorded which). CDR3 amino acids: CRIRVLAGEQYF.